These 25 T cell receptor beta chains were all obtained from the same sample, sequenced in a study of CD8+ T cells in alopecia areata. Once RNA had been extracted, it was reverse transcribed into cDNA to act as the sequencing template. Sequenced by immunoSEQ multiplex PCR; TCRdb stores in-frame clones only, minus some. Of around 160,000 clones listed, more than 45% are singletons. What was sequenced was CD4+ T cells sorted from blood. The receptors here all came from a human donor with alopecia areata.

The chain links TRBV29-1 to TRBJ2-3; no clear D. The CDR3 spans 13 residues. Germline-derived CDR1 and CDR2 are SQVTM and ANQGSEA. The V end lost 2 bases, the J end lost 0 bases, and 6 bases lay between the germline ends. The CDR3: CSVEQASTDTQYF. CDR3 in DNA: TGCAGCGTTGAACAGGCGAGCACAGATACGCAGTATTTT.

The table lists this clone with a few counts. This chain connects TRBV29-1 to TRBJ2-1; D could derive from TRBD1 or TRBD2 (5 bases each). V lost 7 bases to trimming and J lost 2 bases, with 18 bases between them. The CDR3 runs to 15 residues. Germline lookup yields CDR1 SQVTM and CDR2 ANQGSEA. CDR3 region: CSAYGIEGTYNEQFF. The CDR3 DNA is TGCAGCGCCTACGGTATTGAGGGGACCTACAATGAGCAGTTCTTC.

The chain has TRBV29-1 and TRBJ1-2, with D hard to call. Trimming took 8 bases from V and 4 from J, leaving 17 bases between them. This CDR3 comprises 13 residues. Germline V CDR1 and CDR2: SQVTM, ANQGSEA. The CDR3: CSTLGIGSYGYTF. The CDR3 DNA follows: TGCAGCACTTTGGGGATTGGGAGCTATGGCTACACCTTC.

The CDR3 protein is CAISTPAGRSYEQYF. The CDR3 nucleotides read TGTGCCATCAGTACACCAGCGGGACGATCCTACGAGCAGTACTTC. The chain recombines TRBV10-3 with TRBJ2-7; 7 bases are shared with TRBD2. The CDR3 loop spans 15 amino acids. With V trimmed by 5 bases and J by 1 base, 8 bases remained unmatched. The germline V gene encodes CDR1 ENHRY and CDR2 SYGVKD.

The V gene is TRBV29-1, the J gene TRBJ1-2; 7 bases line up with TRBD1. J lost 0 bases, V lost 6 bases, and 4 bases had no gene match. This CDR3 region has 13 residues. The germline CDR1 and CDR2 sequences are SQVTM and ANQGSEA. In DNA, the CDR3 is TGCAGCGTGACAGGGCGAGCTAACTATGGCTACACCTTC. Translation gives CSVTGRANYGYTF.

The J gene is TRBJ1-4, the V gene TRBV27; D unclear. This CDR3 is 13 amino acids long. The ends were cut back, 0 bases at V and 5 bases at J, with 4 bases in the middle. Germline values: CDR1 MNHEY, CDR2 SMNVEV (reference sequence). The CDR3 region is CASSLSANEKLFF. In DNA form, the CDR3 reads TGTGCCAGCAGTTTATCAGCGAATGAAAAACTGTTTTTT. Looking up the rest from reference TRBV27 and TRBJ1-4 gives the full variable domain: EAQVTQNPRYLITVTGKKLTVTCSQNMNHEYMSWYRQDPGLGLRQIYYSMNVEVTDKGDVPEGYKVSRKEKRNFPLILESPSPNQTSLYFCASSLSANEKLFFGSGTQLSVL.

The chain has TRBV29-1 and TRBJ2-7, with D maybe TRBD1 (5 bases). The CDR3 is made up of 13 amino acids. V dropped 6 bases and J dropped 3 bases, with 15 bases sitting between them. In germline, CDR1 is SQVTM, CDR2 ANQGSEA. CDR3 region: CSVGQGSDYEQYF. The DNA of the CDR3 is TGCAGCGTGGGTCAGGGAAGCGACTACGAGCAGTACTTC.

This clone came up a few times. This sequence joins TRBV5-4 and TRBJ2-5; D is undetermined. V dropped 3 bases and J dropped 3 bases, with 9 bases sitting between them. Germline V CDR1 and CDR2: SGHNT, YYREEE (reference sequence). The CDR3 has 13 amino acids. The CDR3 reads CASSSRWKETQYF. CDR3 bases: TGTGCCAGCAGCTCCAGGTGGAAAGAGACCCAGTACTTC.

This clone showed up just a few times. J is TRBJ1-2 and V is TRBV30; D gene uncertain. Germline lookup yields CDR1 GTSNPN and CDR2 SVGIG (reference sequence). This CDR3 region has 15 residues. Deletions cut 1 base from V and 3 bases from J, with 15 bases between. CDR3 DNA sequence: TGTGCCTGGAGTGGGGAGTCCCGCGCGCACTATGGCTACACCTTC. This gives the protein CAWSGESRAHYGYTF. Filled out from reference TRBV30 and TRBJ1-2, the complete variable domain reads SQTIHQWPATLVQPVGSPLSLECTVEGTSNPNLYWYRQAAGRGLQLLFYSVGIGQISSEVPQNLSASRPQDRQFILSSKKLLLSDSGFYLCAWSGESRAHYGYTFGSGTRLTVV.

The chain uses TRBV29-1 and TRBJ2-3; 10 nucleotides line up with TRBD2. This CDR3 is built from 14 residues. Per germline, CDR1 SQVTM and CDR2 ANQGSEA. V shed 6 bases and J 0 bases; nucleotides not matched to a gene: 3. This CDR3 is CSVTSGSSTDTQYF. The CDR3 DNA is TGCAGCGTGACTAGCGGGTCTAGCACAGATACGCAGTATTTT.

V gene TRBV15 combines with J gene TRBJ2-5; 7 nucleotides match TRBD2. There are 17 residues in the CDR3. V lost 0 bases and J lost 6; bases outside the gene matches: 13. CDR1 and CDR2 from the germline V gene are LNHNV and YYDKDF (reference sequence). The CDR3 loop is CATSRDKTGGTGKTQYF. Written as DNA, the CDR3 is TGTGCCACCAGCAGAGATAAAACGGGGGGAACGGGGAAGACCCAGTACTTC.

The rearrangement links TRBV6-5 to TRBJ2-3; D is unresolved. The CDR3 loop spans 15 amino acids. The germline gives CDR1 MNHEY, CDR2 SVGAGI. The V and J ends lost 7 bases and 0 bases respectively, with 14 bases between them. As DNA, the CDR3 is TGTGCCAGCACCCCTGGGTCGCTTAGCACAGATACGCAGTATTTT. This sequence encodes CASTPGSLSTDTQYF.

The chain has TRBV29-1 and TRBJ2-5; D ambiguous. Per the germline V gene, CDR1 is SQVTM and CDR2 is ANQGSEA. The V end lost 5 bases, the J end lost 0 bases, and 13 bases lay between the germline ends. The CDR3 is made up of 14 amino acids. In DNA, the CDR3 is TGCAGCGTTCCAGGACCGAAGAACCAAGAGACCCAGTACTTC. Its protein is CSVPGPKNQETQYF.

The rearrangement uses TRBV5-1 and TRBJ1-1; 8 positions match TRBD1. Germline loops: CDR1 SGHRS, CDR2 YFSETQ. The trim removed 7 bases at V and 5 bases at J, leaving 13 bases unmatched. CDR3 length: 15 amino acids. In DNA form, the CDR3 reads TGCGCCAGCCGAAGCGGAGACAGGGGAGAAACTGAAGCTTTCTTT. Translating it yields CASRSGDRGETEAFF.

This sequence joins TRBV7-9 and TRBJ1-1; the D gene is possibly TRBD1 (5 bases). Germline values: CDR1 SEHNR, CDR2 FQNEAQ (reference sequence). The CDR3 covers 13 residues. The V end lost 6 bases, the J end lost 1 base, and 9 bases lay between the germline ends. The CDR3 spells CASSRQRNTEAFF. DNA for the CDR3: TGTGCCAGCAGTCGACAGAGGAACACTGAAGCTTTCTTT.

J is TRBJ2-5 and V is TRBV2; 7 bases fit TRBD1. The CDR3 is 14 amino acids. Trimming removed 6 bases from V and 5 bases from J; junction bases left unmatched: 9. Germline assignment: CDR1 SNHLY and CDR2 FYNNEI. CDR3 coding DNA: TGTGCCAGCAGCAGGGGGACAGCCGTGGAGACCCAGTACTTC. Its translation is CASSRGTAVETQYF.

The rearrangement joins TRBV9 to TRBJ2-7; tentatively, D is TRBD1 (6 bases). This CDR3 comprises 16 residues. The germline V gene has CDR1 SGDLS and CDR2 YYNGEE. Trimming shortened V by 0 bases and J by 6 bases, and 19 bases separated the two germline ends. In nucleotides, the CDR3 is TGTGCCAGCAGCGTAGAGGCGCGGTACAGGGTCGCCGAGCAGTACTTC. As protein: CASSVEARYRVAEQYF.

Comments on this clone: This specimen includes other DNA sequences encoding the same CDR3. V is TRBV5-1 and J is TRBJ2-3; D is uncertain. The CDR3 runs to 13 residues. Germline CDR1 and CDR2: SGHRS and YFSETQ. V was trimmed by 0 bases and J by 1 base, leaving 3 bases between them. CDR3 nucleotide sequence: TGCGCCAGCAGCTTGGAGGGCACAGATACGCAGTATTTT. The encoded protein is CASSLEGTDTQYF.

The chain recombines TRBV7-3 with TRBJ2-7; TRBD1 might be the D (8 bases). The CDR3 has 15 amino acids. Germline V CDR1 and CDR2: SGHTA, FQGTGA. V was shortened by 4 bases and J by 2 bases, with 15 bases between the two germline ends. The CDR3 nucleotides are TGTGCCAGCAGCTCAGGACAGGGAGGGGCCTACGAGCAGTACTTC. Translated: CASSSGQGGAYEQYF.

The CDR3 region is CATPLAGGDEQFF. CDR3 DNA sequence: TGTGCCACCCCTCTAGCGGGAGGAGATGAGCAGTTCTTC. The chain is built from TRBV2 and TRBJ2-1, with TRBD2 matching over 11 bases. After removal of 10 bases from V and 8 bases from J, the junction contained 7 bases not matched to a gene. Looked up from germline, CDR1 is SNHLY and CDR2 is FYNNEI. There are 13 residues in the CDR3.

The CDR3 spells CASSFRVGSNQPQHF. CDR3 nucleotides: TGTGCCAGCAGCTTTCGTGTCGGCAGCAATCAGCCCCAGCATTTT. The chain has TRBV7-2 and TRBJ1-5; D gene unclear. This CDR3 comprises 15 residues. Germline CDR1 reads SGHTA; CDR2 reads FQGNSA. The germline V and J ends were trimmed by 3 bases and 1 base, with 10 bases remaining between them.

The chain uses TRBV30 and TRBJ2-4; possible D gene TRBD2, 5 bases. The CDR3 extends over 15 amino acids. The germline CDR1 and CDR2 sequences are GTSNPN and SVGIG (reference sequence). Trimming removed 1 base from V and 0 bases from J, with 10 bases in between. The CDR3 here is CAWSASGIAKNIQYF. CDR3 bases: TGTGCCTGGAGTGCCTCGGGGATAGCCAAAAACATTCAGTACTTC.

This CDR3 reads CASSLAGGPYEQYF. CDR3 nucleotides: TGTGCCAGCAGCTTAGCGGGAGGGCCATACGAGCAGTACTTC. The V gene is TRBV7-2, the J gene TRBJ2-7, with TRBD2 matching over 7 bases. The junction had 3 bases not matched to a gene; V was cut back by 0 bases and J by 4 bases. The CDR3 runs to 14 residues. From germline, CDR1 is SGHTA and CDR2 FQGNSA. Full variable domain (remainder filled in from reference TRBV7-2 and TRBJ2-7): GAGVSQSPSNKVTEKGKDVELRCDPISGHTALYWYRQSLGQGLEFLIYFQGNSAPDKSGLPSDRFSAERTGGSVSTLTIQRTQQEDSAVYLCASSLAGGPYEQYFGPGTRLTVT.

The gene calls are TRBV29-1 and TRBJ2-1, with D perhaps assigned TRBD1 or TRBD2 (5 bases each). CDR3 length: 14 residues. Looked up from germline, CDR1 is SQVTM and CDR2 is ANQGSEA. The V end lost 6 bases, the J end lost 12 bases, and 24 bases lay between the germline ends. CDR3 in amino acids: CSVAMSLGEHVQFF. In DNA form, the CDR3 reads TGCAGCGTGGCCATGAGCTTGGGGGAGCATGTGCAGTTCTTC.

The chain couples TRBV28 to TRBJ2-6; D is unresolved. CDR3 size: 14 residues. In germline, CDR1 is MDHEN, CDR2 SYDVKM. As DNA, the CDR3 is TGTGCTGCAGCACGTGGCTCTGGGGCCAACGTCCTGACTTTC. Encoded protein: CAAARGSGANVLTF.